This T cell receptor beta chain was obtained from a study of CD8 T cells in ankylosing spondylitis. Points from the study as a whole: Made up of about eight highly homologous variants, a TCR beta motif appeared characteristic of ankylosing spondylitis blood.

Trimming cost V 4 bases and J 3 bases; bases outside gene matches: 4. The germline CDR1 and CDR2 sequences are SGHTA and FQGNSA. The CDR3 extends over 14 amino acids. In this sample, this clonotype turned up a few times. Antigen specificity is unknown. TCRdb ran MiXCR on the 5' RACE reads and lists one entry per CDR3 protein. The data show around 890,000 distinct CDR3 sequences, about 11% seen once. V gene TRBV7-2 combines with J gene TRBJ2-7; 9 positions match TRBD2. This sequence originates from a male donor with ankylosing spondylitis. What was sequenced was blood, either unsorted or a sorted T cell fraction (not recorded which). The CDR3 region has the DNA TGTGCCAGCAGCTCTGGACTAGCGAACTACGAGCAGTACTTC. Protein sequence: CASSSGLANYEQYF.